This TCR beta chain was documented in a study of T cell changes during pregnancy in multiple sclerosis (dated by TCRdb to about 2019). About the study as a whole: The study looked at changes in the T cell repertoire across pregnancy in women with multiple sclerosis.

The library was produced with the immunoSEQ multiplex PCR assay. In its TCRdb copy, this immuneACCESS table keeps in-frame sequences only and misses some clones. Where compared with another copy, unresolved V genes explain less than half of these, and the others have no known cause. For this sample the table gives 80,000 or so clones, of which around 90% were detected only once. The ten largest clones add up to around 3% of the sample. On this clone itself: What this receptor recognizes is not known. Base quality data are lacking; no much larger clone is found one base away.

Taken from the germline V gene, the CDR1 and CDR2 loops are MDHEN and SYDVKM. The junction shows trimming of 5 bases on V and 5 bases on J, and the gene matches do not reach 4 bases of it. The CDR3 spans 13 residues, from the cysteine through the phenylalanine. Solely the CDR3 DNA is kept, with 39 bases framed from the first base. Sequenced here: peripheral blood, sampled before pregnancy. The sequence is built from TRBV28 and TRBJ2-3; TRBD2 lines up with 7 middle nucleotides. The clonotype comes from a female donor with multiple sclerosis, enrolled in a pregnancy study. The CDR3 sequence is CASSGGREDTQYF. DNA sequence: TGTGCCAGCAGTGGGGGGAGGGAAGATACGCAGTATTTT.